Below are 26 T cell receptor beta chains sequenced from a single sample in a study of regulatory and conventional T cells in RAG deficiency. The data were produced by immunoSEQ multiplex PCR, yet TCRdb's version contains in-frame clones alone and is incomplete. In the table there are more than 5,500 clones, about four fifths of which are singletons. These data are also associated with another study on regulatory T cells. That work contributes: The primer mix had 52 TRBV and 13 TRBJ primers.

The material sequenced was CD8+ T cells sorted from blood. Receptor source: a human donor in good health.

The J gene is TRBJ2-7, the V gene TRBV30, with 8 bases aligning to TRBD1. This CDR3 comprises 14 residues. Trimming at V came to 2 bases and at J to 2 bases, leaving 5 bases not matched to a gene. Per the germline V gene, CDR1 is GTSNPN and CDR2 is SVGIG (reference sequence). The CDR3 loop is CAWSSGTGAYEQYF. CDR3 nucleotides: TGTGCCTGGAGTTCCGGGACAGGAGCCTACGAGCAGTACTTC.

The V gene is TRBV6-1, the J gene TRBJ2-3, with D perhaps matching TRBD1 (5 bases). V was pared by 4 bases and J by 2 bases, with 16 bases between. CDR1 MNHNS and CDR2 SASEGT come from the germline V gene. This CDR3 region has 16 residues. The CDR3 here is CASSGGWYHPTDTQYF. The CDR3 DNA reads as TGTGCCAGCAGTGGGGGCTGGTATCACCCCACAGATACGCAGTATTTT.

This rearrangement joins TRBV19 to TRBJ2-2; TRBD2 might be the D (5 bases). CDR3 size: 16 residues. The V end was cut by 4 bases, the J end by 6 bases, with 18 bases between. The germline V gene encodes CDR1 LNHDA and CDR2 SQIVND (reference sequence). The CDR3 DNA sequence: TGTGCCAGTAGTACCTGGACCGGGAAGATGGCCGGGGAGCTGTTTTTT. This encodes CASSTWTGKMAGELFF.

This clone was seen a few times. This chain links TRBV10-2 with TRBJ2-7; D is ambiguous. The CDR3 sequence is 14 residues long. The V end lost 0 bases, the J end lost 2 bases, and 8 bases lay between the germline ends. Germline lookup yields CDR1 WSHSY and CDR2 SAAADI. CDR3 loop: CASSESASAYEQYF. In DNA, the CDR3 is TGCGCCAGCAGTGAGTCTGCGTCTGCCTACGAGCAGTACTTC.

This clone was found a few times. CDR3 in DNA: TGCGCCAGCAGCCATCTACCGGGACAGGGTTCCTACGAGCAGTACTTC. It codes for CASSHLPGQGSYEQYF. The chain is built from TRBV4-1 and TRBJ2-7; 9 nucleotides line up with TRBD1. V was pared by 3 bases and J by 1 base, with 7 bases of the junction left unmatched. CDR1 MGHRA and CDR2 YSYEKL come from the germline V gene. The CDR3 length is 16 residues.

V gene TRBV5-5 combines with J gene TRBJ1-2; 10 bases map to TRBD1. Germline loops: CDR1 SGHKS, CDR2 YYEKEE (reference sequence). Trimming removed 0 bases from V and 4 bases from J; junction bases left unmatched: 12. The CDR3 loop spans 18 amino acids. DNA of the CDR3: TGTGCCAGCAGCTTGGATTATTTAGGGACAGGGGTTCGCTATGGCTACACCTTC. The encoded protein is CASSLDYLGTGVRYGYTF.

In this sample, this clone turned up a few times. The V gene is TRBV28, the J gene TRBJ1-5; D is uncertain. Trimming cost V 5 bases and J 6 bases, with 5 bases left between them. This CDR3 is 11 amino acids long. Per germline, CDR1 MDHEN and CDR2 SYDVKM. The CDR3 sequence is CASSIGQPQHF. The CDR3 DNA reads TGTGCCAGCAGTATAGGTCAGCCCCAGCATTTT.

V usage is TRBV5-4 and J usage is TRBJ2-3, with 10 bases aligning to TRBD2. V was clipped by 4 bases and J by 4 bases; unmatched bases: 6. Germline V lookup: CDR1 SGHNT, CDR2 YYREEE (reference sequence). The CDR3 runs 15 residues. Written as DNA, the CDR3 is TGTGCCAGCAGCCAAGAAGCGGGGGGGCCAGATACGCAGTATTTT. Translation: CASSQEAGGPDTQYF. Full variable domain (remainder filled in from reference TRBV5-4 and TRBJ2-3): ETGVTQSPTHLIKTRGQQVTLRCSSQSGHNTVSWYQQALGQGPQFIFQYYREEENGRGNFPPRFSGLQFPNYSSELNVNALELDDSALYLCASSQEAGGPDTQYFGPGTRLTVL.

CDR3 protein: CASTLYRGETQYF. The DNA for the CDR3 is TGTGCCAGCACCCTCTACAGGGGGGAGACCCAGTACTTC. This chain uses TRBV11-2 with TRBJ2-5; 8 bases are a match to TRBD1. With V trimmed by 7 bases and J by 5 bases, 6 bases remained unmatched. The CDR3 contains 13 residues. Germline CDR1 and CDR2: SGHAT and FQNNGV.

The V call is TRBV9, the J call TRBJ2-1; D is unclear. The CDR3 length is 19 residues. From germline, CDR1 is SGDLS and CDR2 YYNGEE. The germline V and J ends were trimmed by 4 bases and 0 bases, with 23 bases remaining between them. This CDR3 is CASSPGDFALSSSYNEQFF. The CDR3 DNA is TGTGCCAGCAGCCCCGGAGACTTTGCTCTTTCGAGCTCCTACAATGAGCAGTTCTTC.

Comment on this clone: Other DNA sequences in the sample encode the same CDR3. The chain joins TRBV30 to TRBJ2-4; TRBD1 matches at 7 bases. V shed 7 bases, J shed 3 bases, and the junction held 6 bases outside the gene matches. The CDR3 loop spans 13 amino acids. Germline CDR1 is GTSNPN and CDR2 is SVGIG (reference sequence). CDR3 sequence: CAYDRVGKNIQYF. CDR3 nucleotides: TGTGCCTATGACAGGGTAGGCAAAAACATTCAGTACTTC.

By share, this clone ranks as large. The chain is built from TRBV6-1 and TRBJ2-3; 12 positions agree with TRBD2. Germline CDR1 MNHNS, CDR2 SASEGT. The junction had 9 bases not matched to a gene; V was cut back by 3 bases and J by 2 bases. The length of the CDR3 is 18 residues. CDR3 nucleotide sequence: TGTGCCAGCAGTGATCGGGCTAGCGGGGGGGCCACCACAGATACGCAGTATTTT. It codes for CASSDRASGGATTDTQYF.

This clone was observed a few times. V usage is TRBV28 and J usage is TRBJ1-1; 9 positions agree with TRBD1. Germline V CDR1 and CDR2: MDHEN, SYDVKM. J gave up 3 bases and V 5 bases, and 4 bases lay outside the gene matches. The CDR3 sequence is 14 residues long. CDR3 residues: CASSPRQGDTEAFF. In nucleotides, the CDR3 is TGTGCCAGCAGTCCACGACAGGGGGACACTGAAGCTTTCTTT.

This clone was detected a few times. This chain links TRBV4-1 with TRBJ2-7; 8 bases agree with TRBD1. This CDR3 has 15 residues. After removal of 3 bases from V and 0 bases from J, the junction contained 4 bases not matched to a gene. Germline CDR1 MGHRA, CDR2 YSYEKL. The CDR3 coding sequence is TGCGCCAGCAGCCAGGCCGGGACAGGCTCCTACGAGCAGTACTTC. It specifies CASSQAGTGSYEQYF.

The chain couples TRBV5-1 to TRBJ1-2; 9 bases align to TRBD1. The CDR3 consists of 16 residues. V gave up 0 bases and J gave up 4 bases; unmatched junction bases: 7. Germline assignment: CDR1 SGHRS and CDR2 YFSETQ. The CDR3 loop reads CASSLAGTGPFYGYTF. As DNA, the CDR3 is TGCGCCAGCAGCTTGGCCGGGACAGGGCCATTCTATGGCTACACCTTC.

The chain carries TRBV7-9 and TRBJ2-7, with a weak D call TRBD2 (5 bases). This CDR3 is 12 amino acids long. CDR1 SEHNR and CDR2 FQNEAQ come from the germline V gene (reference sequence). V was clipped by 4 bases and J by 6 bases, with 10 bases between them. The CDR3 here is CASSSLAGEQYF. The CDR3, as DNA: TGTGCCAGCAGCTCGCTAGCAGGCGAGCAGTACTTC.

This rearrangement joins TRBV28 to TRBJ1-2; D ambiguous. V was pared by 8 bases and J by 2 bases, with 18 bases between. This CDR3 region has 15 residues. CDR1 and CDR2 (germline): MDHEN, SYDVKM. Written as DNA, the CDR3 is TGTGCCAGCCTACAACCTCTGGAAGGAAACTATGGCTACACCTTC. Its protein product is CASLQPLEGNYGYTF.

The CDR3 nucleotides are TGCGCCAGCAGCCACAATATGGGGTTAAGGCTTGAGCAGTTCTTC. It encodes CASSHNMGLRLEQFF. This chain joins TRBV5-1 and TRBJ2-1, with D unclear. Germline V gene sequence: CDR1 SGHRS, CDR2 YFSETQ. This CDR3 contains 15 residues. V was pared by 4 bases and J by 9 bases, with 20 bases between.

The chain is built from TRBV5-4 and TRBJ2-7; D is ambiguous. From germline, CDR1 is SGHNT and CDR2 YYREEE (reference sequence). This CDR3 contains 14 residues. Trimming cost V 2 bases and J 3 bases, with 12 bases left between them. DNA for the CDR3: TGTGCCAGCAGCTTCTCCCCGACCGTCTACGAGCAGTACTTC. It encodes CASSFSPTVYEQYF.

This clone has only a few counts. V is TRBV5-1 and J is TRBJ1-6; TRBD1 aligns across 10 bases. This CDR3 is 15 amino acids long. Germline trimming cut 4 bases from V and 10 bases from J; bases unmatched to any gene: 8. Per germline, CDR1 SGHRS and CDR2 YFSETQ. The CDR3 loop is CASSDETGGKSPLHF. In DNA, the CDR3 is TGCGCCAGCAGCGATGAGACAGGGGGCAAGTCACCCCTCCACTTT.

The chain employs TRBV9 and TRBJ2-7, with D unclear. Germline V gene lookup returns CDR1 SGDLS and CDR2 YYNGEE. The CDR3 is 16 amino acids. Trimming pared 0 bases from V and 6 bases from J, leaving 19 bases between. The CDR3 sequence: CASSVAGDAIRGEQYF. The CDR3 bases are TGTGCCAGCAGCGTAGCTGGAGATGCGATACGCGGCGAGCAGTACTTC.

The V and J genes are TRBV21-1 and TRBJ2-4. TRBV21-1 is classified as a pseudogene. This CDR3 is 20 amino acids long. CDR3 sequence reads: CASSKRSRSRAWPAKNIQYF. Here the CDR3 DNA reads TGTGCCAGCAGCAAAAGGTCAAGGTCGAGAGCCTGGCCTGCCAAAAACATTCAGTACTTC.

This clone has a single count. This chain joins TRBV25-1 and TRBJ2-1; D remains ambiguous. V was cut by 0 bases and J by 10 bases, with 13 bases left in between. Germline CDR1 MGHDK, CDR2 SYGVNS. CDR3 size: 14 residues. The CDR3 spells CASSEYSLTGEQFF. The CDR3, as DNA: TGTGCCAGCAGTGAATATTCTCTTACCGGGGAGCAGTTCTTC.

This clone was found a few times. V usage is TRBV7-9 and J usage is TRBJ2-7; 7 bases are a match to TRBD1. Germline values: CDR1 SEHNR, CDR2 FQNEAQ (reference sequence). V shed 4 bases and J 0 bases; nucleotides not matched to a gene: 6. The CDR3 extends over 15 amino acids. This CDR3 reads CASSSPRDSSYEQYF. CDR3 nucleotides: TGTGCCAGCAGCTCCCCCCGGGACAGCTCCTACGAGCAGTACTTC. The full variable domain, completed using reference TRBV7-9 and TRBJ2-7, is DTGVSQNPRHKITKRGQNVTFRCDPISEHNRLYWYRQTLGQGPEFLTYFQNEAQLEKSRLLSDRFSAERPKGSFSTLEIQRTEQGDSAMYLCASSSPRDSSYEQYFGPGTRLTVT.

The CDR3 sequence is CASSKRDRTYEQYF. The CDR3, as DNA: TGTGCCAGCAGCAAACGGGACAGGACCTACGAGCAGTACTTC. The chain joins TRBV9 to TRBJ2-7, with 8 bases identical to TRBD1. Germline CDR1 and CDR2: SGDLS and YYNGEE. CDR3 length: 14 residues. V was pared by 4 bases and J by 2 bases, with 5 bases of the junction left unmatched.

V usage is TRBV9 and J usage is TRBJ2-2, with TRBD1 identical over 7 bases. There are 15 residues in the CDR3. Unmatched junction bases numbered 7, after V lost 8 bases and J lost 0 bases. The V gene's germline CDR1 is SGDLS and CDR2 YYNGEE. CDR3 region: CASKGTAANTGELFF. Written as DNA, the CDR3 is TGTGCCAGTAAAGGGACAGCCGCGAACACCGGGGAGCTGTTTTTT.